These T cell receptor beta chains were read from a single sample in a study of cytomegalovirus exposure and HLA in healthy donors. TCRdb's copy holds only in-frame clones and misses some; the assay was immunoSEQ multiplex PCR. The table records under 100,000 clones, 55% to 75% of them present only once. The sequencing sample was made of PBMCs. Receptor source: a woman aged 45-65 years in good health and CMV-seropositive. Both conserved end residues are part of each CDR3. The order of the fields is D gene, clone size, V gene, J gene, CDR3 protein, CDR3 DNA. D genes are given only for firm matches. Not every row has a clone size; where given, it reads once, few, many or a size class.

NA,NA,TRBV7-9,TRBJ2-1,CASSPIRDKGNNEQFF,TGTGCCAGCAGCCCTATCCGGGACAAAGGGAACAATGAGCAGTTCTTC
TRBD2,NA,TRBV6-1,TRBJ2-1,CASRGLAGGWEQFF,TGTGCCAGCAGGGGACTAGCGGGAGGATGGGAGCAGTTCTTC
NA,NA,TRBV7-9,TRBJ1-3,CASETGRENPIYF,TGTGCCAGCGAAACAGGGAGAGAGAATCCCATATATTTT
NA,once,TRBV9,TRBJ2-7,CASSVGLQGPEQYF,TGTGCCAGCAGCGTGGGACTGCAGGGTCCCGAGCAGTACTTC
TRBD2,NA,TRBV11-2,TRBJ2-2,CASSISGTNTGELFF,TGTGCCAGCAGCATTAGCGGGACGAACACCGGGGAGCTGTTTTTT
TRBD1,NA,TRBV6-1,TRBJ2-1,CASRQGAGNEQFF,TGTGCCAGCAGACAGGGGGCGGGCAATGAGCAGTTCTTC
TRBD2,NA,TRBV6-5,TRBJ2-7,CASSPSGGTYEQYF,TGTGCCAGCAGTCCTAGCGGGGGAACCTACGAGCAGTACTTC
NA,NA,TRBV7-8,TRBJ1-1,CASSTRHLWNTEAFF,TGTGCCAGCAGCACAAGACACCTCTGGAACACTGAAGCTTTCTTT
TRBD1,NA,TRBV28,TRBJ2-2,CASSLADRVNGELFF,TGTGCCAGCAGTTTAGCCGACAGGGTGAACGGGGAGCTGTTTTTT
TRBD1,NA,TRBV7-9,TRBJ2-3,CASSLGDRVSRQYF,TGTGCCAGCAGCTTAGGGGACAGGGTTTCTAGGCAGTATTTT
NA,NA,TRBV28,TRBJ1-3,CASNEAGNTIYF,TGTGCCAGCAATGAGGCCGGAAACACCATATATTTT
NA,NA,TRBV2,TRBJ1-2,CASKGDSNYGYTF,TGTGCCAGCAAGGGGGATTCTAACTATGGCTACACCTTC
NA,NA,TRBV10-1,TRBJ1-2,CASMPRGYGYTF,TGCGCCAGCATGCCTAGGGGATATGGCTACACCTTC
NA,NA,TRBV18,TRBJ1-1,CASSPSGQNTEAFF,TGTGCCAGCTCACCGTCGGGACAGAACACTGAAGCTTTCTTT
NA,once,TRBV28,TRBJ1-5,CASSLGRRGQPQHF,TGTGCCAGCAGTTTAGGGCGACGGGGGCAGCCCCAGCATTTT
NA,NA,TRBV6-6,TRBJ2-2,CASRDDRTNTGELFF,TGTGCCAGCCGGGACGACAGGACGAACACCGGGGAGCTGTTTTTT
NA,NA,TRBV30,TRBJ2-2,CACRGAYTGELFF,TGTGCCTGCCGGGGGGCCTACACCGGGGAGCTGTTTTTT
NA,NA,TRBV30,TRBJ1-2,CAWSGQGYTF,TGTGCCTGGAGTGGACAGGGCTACACCTTC
NA,NA,TRBV5-1,TRBJ1-1,CASSETRSVAEAFF,TGCGCCAGCAGCGAAACTCGGAGCGTGGCTGAAGCTTTCTTT
NA,NA,TRBV29-1,TRBJ2-3,CSGTLGASTDTQYF,TGCAGCGGCACCCTAGGGGCTAGCACAGATACGCAGTATTTT
TRBD2,NA,TRBV19,TRBJ2-4,CASSPGLAGSFWGQNIQYF,TGTGCCAGTAGCCCGGGACTAGCGGGATCTTTCTGGGGCCAAAACATTCAGTACTTC
TRBD1,once,TRBV7-8,TRBJ1-5,CASGVTGGSNQPQHF,TGTGCCAGCGGTGTGACAGGGGGTAGCAATCAGCCCCAGCATTTT
NA,NA,TRBV10-3,TRBJ2-7,CAISGFGEEQYF,TGTGCCATCAGTGGATTCGGGGAGGAGCAGTACTTC